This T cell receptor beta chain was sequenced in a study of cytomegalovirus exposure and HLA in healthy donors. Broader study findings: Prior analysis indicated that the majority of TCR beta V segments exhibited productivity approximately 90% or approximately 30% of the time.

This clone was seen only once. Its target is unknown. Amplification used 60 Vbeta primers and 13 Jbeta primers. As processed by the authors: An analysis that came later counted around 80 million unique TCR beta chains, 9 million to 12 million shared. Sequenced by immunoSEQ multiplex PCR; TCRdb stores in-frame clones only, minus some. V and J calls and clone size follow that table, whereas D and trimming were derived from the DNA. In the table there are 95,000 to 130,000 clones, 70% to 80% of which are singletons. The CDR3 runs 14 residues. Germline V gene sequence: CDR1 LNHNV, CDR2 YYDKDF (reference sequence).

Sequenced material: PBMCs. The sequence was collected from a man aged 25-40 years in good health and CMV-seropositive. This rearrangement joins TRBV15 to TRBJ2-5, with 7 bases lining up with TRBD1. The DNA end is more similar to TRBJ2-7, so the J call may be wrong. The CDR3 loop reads CATSRDQTGNEQYF. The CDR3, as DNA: TGTGCCACCAGCAGAGATCAGACAGGGAACGAGCAGTACTTC.